The entry below describes one TCR beta chain. These data belong to a study of blood T cell repertoires in COVID-19. Across the whole study: Samples taken during acute and convalescent COVID-19 were collected in the United States, Italy and Spain.

Under the authors' procedure: The assay estimated nucleated cells by amplifying reference gene primers. Repertoires were generated with immunoSEQ multiplex PCR, while TCRdb's copy carries only in-frame clones and drops some. Clonal size and the V and J genes are those of that table, whereas D and trimming came from the DNA. The sample has 17,000 or so clones, approximately 78% seen once. V shed 0 bases and J shed 9 bases, with 7 bases lying between them. This CDR3 spans 12 amino acids. Germline V gene sequence: CDR1 KGHSY, CDR2 FQNENV. The receptor's source is a man aged 55 to 70 with active or convalescent COVID-19. Sequences were obtained from peripheral blood. The rearrangement joins TRBV16 to TRBJ2-3; D uncertain. The CDR3 region is CASSQSAQTQYF. The DNA for the CDR3 is TGTGCCAGCAGCCAATCTGCACAGACGCAGTATTTT.